This T cell receptor beta chain was profiled in a study of T cells in tumors after PD-1 blockade. Repertoires were generated with immunoSEQ multiplex PCR, while TCRdb's copy carries only in-frame clones and drops some. The sample has roughly 50,000 clones, approximately 75% seen once. The length of the CDR3 is 16 residues. This receptor was taken from a human donor with basal cell carcinoma. The source material was PBMCs, sampled before anti-PD-1 treatment. The gene calls are TRBV12-2 and TRBJ2-5; the table's D call TRBD2 went unverified against the DNA. TRBV12-2 is a known pseudogene. CDR3 in DNA: TGTGCAAGTCGCTTAGCGTGTCCTGGGGAGTGGGAGACCCAGTACTTC. Translation: CASRLACPGEWETQYF.